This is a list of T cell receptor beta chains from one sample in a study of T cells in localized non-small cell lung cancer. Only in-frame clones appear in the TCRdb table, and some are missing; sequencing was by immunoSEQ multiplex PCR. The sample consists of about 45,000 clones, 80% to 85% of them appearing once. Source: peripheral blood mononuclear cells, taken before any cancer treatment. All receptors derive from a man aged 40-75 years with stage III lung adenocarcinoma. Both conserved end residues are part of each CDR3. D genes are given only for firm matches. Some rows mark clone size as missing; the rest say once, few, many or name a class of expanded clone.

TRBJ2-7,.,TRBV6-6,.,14,CASCRRAAPDEQYF,TGTGCCAGCTGCCGGAGGGCCGCTCCCGACGAGCAGTACTTC
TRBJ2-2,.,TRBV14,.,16,CASSRSSWTNDGELFF,TGTGCCAGCAGCCGCTCCTCGTGGACTAATGACGGGGAGCTGTTTTTT
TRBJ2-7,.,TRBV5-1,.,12,CASSFNGREQYF,TGCGCCAGCAGCTTTAACGGCCGCGAGCAGTACTTC
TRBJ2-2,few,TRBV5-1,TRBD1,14,CASSLQGESGELFF,TGCGCCAGCAGCTTGCAGGGGGAGTCCGGGGAGCTGTTTTTT
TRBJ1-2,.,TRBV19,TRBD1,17,CASSIRPGQGPHYGYTF,TGTGCCAGTAGTATTCGCCCAGGACAGGGGCCTCACTATGGCTACACCTTC
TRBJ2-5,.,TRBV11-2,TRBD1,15,CASSLGDRGWETQYF,TGTGCCAGCAGCTTAGGGGACAGGGGTTGGGAGACCCAGTACTTC
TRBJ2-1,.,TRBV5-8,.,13,CASTGASQGEQFF,TGTGCCAGCACTGGGGCTAGCCAGGGTGAGCAGTTCTTC
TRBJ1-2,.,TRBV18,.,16,CASSPSTTLVNYGYTF,TGTGCCAGCTCACCGTCCACGACCCTAGTTAACTATGGCTACACCTTC
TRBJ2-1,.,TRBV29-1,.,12,CSVGEWRNEQFF,TGCAGCGTTGGGGAGTGGAGGAATGAGCAGTTCTTC
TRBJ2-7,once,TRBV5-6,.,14,CASSTGRGWDEQYF,TGTGCCAGCAGCACCGGACGGGGCTGGGACGAGCAGTACTTC
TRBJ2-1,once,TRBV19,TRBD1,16,CASSPTSGTGGSRQFF,TGTGCCAGTAGCCCTACCTCCGGGACAGGGGGCTCAAGGCAGTTCTTC
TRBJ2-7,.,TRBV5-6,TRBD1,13,CASSFRDRNEQYF,TGTGCCAGCAGCTTCCGGGACAGAAACGAGCAGTACTTC
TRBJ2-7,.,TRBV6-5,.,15,CASSRPTATSYEQYF,TGTGCCAGCAGCCGACCCACAGCCACCTCCTACGAGCAGTACTTC
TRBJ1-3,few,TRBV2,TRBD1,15,CASREQGNAGNTIYF,TGTGCCAGCAGAGAACAGGGGAACGCTGGAAACACCATATATTTT
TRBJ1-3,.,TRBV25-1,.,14,CASSGVNSGNTIYF,TGTGCCAGCAGTGGGGTTAACTCTGGAAACACCATATATTTT
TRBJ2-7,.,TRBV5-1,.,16,CASSSFAGGRSYEQYF,TGCGCCAGCAGCTCGTTCGCCGGGGGCCGGTCCTACGAGCAGTACTTC
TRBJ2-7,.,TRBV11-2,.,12,CASSLMGDEQYF,TGTGCCAGCAGCTTAATGGGGGACGAGCAGTACTTC
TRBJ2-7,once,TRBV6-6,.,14,CASSYSRGSYEQYF,TGTGCCAGCAGTTACTCGAGGGGCTCCTACGAGCAGTACTTC
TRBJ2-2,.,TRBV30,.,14,CACLDRGGTGELFF,TGTGCCTGCCTCGACAGGGGAGGGACCGGGGAGCTGTTTTTT
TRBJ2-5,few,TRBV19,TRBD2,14,CASSITGGGETQYF,TGTGCCAGTAGTATAACCGGCGGGGGTGAGACCCAGTACTTC
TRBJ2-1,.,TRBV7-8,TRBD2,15,CASSGGSGGRHEQFF,TGTGCCAGCAGCGGTGGTAGCGGGGGCCGTCATGAGCAGTTCTTC
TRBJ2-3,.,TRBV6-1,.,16,CASSEGFRGITDTQYF,TGTGCCAGCAGTGAAGGTTTTCGAGGTATAACCGATACGCAGTATTTT
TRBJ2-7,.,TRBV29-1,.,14,CSVAWSGKYYEQYF,TGCAGCGTTGCGTGGTCAGGGAAGTACTACGAGCAGTACTTC
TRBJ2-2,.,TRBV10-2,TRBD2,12,CASGPGGGELFF,TGCGCCAGCGGTCCGGGGGGCGGGGAGCTGTTTTTT
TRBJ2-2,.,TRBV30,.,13,CAWAIQNTGELFF,TGTGCCTGGGCTATACAGAACACCGGGGAGCTGTTTTTT
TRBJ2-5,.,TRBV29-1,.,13,CSAEEGVEETQYF,TGCAGCGCCGAGGAGGGGGTAGAGGAGACCCAGTACTTC
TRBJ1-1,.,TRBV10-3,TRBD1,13,CATGTGENTEAFF,TGTGCCACCGGGACAGGGGAGAACACTGAAGCTTTCTTT
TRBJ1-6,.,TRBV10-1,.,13,CASSESRYSPLHF,TGCGCCAGCAGTGAGTCGCGGTATTCACCCCTCCACTTT
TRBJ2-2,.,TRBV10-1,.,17,CASSESWGRDLTGELFF,TGCGCCAGCAGTGAGTCATGGGGAAGGGACCTCACCGGGGAGCTGTTTTTT
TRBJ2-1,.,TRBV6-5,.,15,CASSYEDPSYNEQFF,TGTGCCAGCAGTTACGAGGACCCGTCCTACAATGAGCAGTTCTTC
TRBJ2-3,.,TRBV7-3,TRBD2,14,CASSSSGGADTQYF,TGTGCCAGCAGCTCTAGCGGGGGCGCGGATACGCAGTATTTT
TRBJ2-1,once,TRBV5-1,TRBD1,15,CASSLEVGGTGEQFF,TGCGCCAGCAGCTTGGAAGTAGGGGGCACGGGTGAGCAGTTCTTC
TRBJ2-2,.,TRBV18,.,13,CASSPPNTGELFF,TGTGCCAGCTCACCACCAAACACCGGGGAGCTGTTTTTT
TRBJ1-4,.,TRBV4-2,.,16,CASSQGDRKANEKLFF,TGTGCCAGCAGCCAAGGCGACAGGAAGGCTAATGAAAAACTGTTTTTT
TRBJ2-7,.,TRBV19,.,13,CASSRVSSYEQYF,TGTGCCAGTAGTAGGGTAAGCTCCTACGAGCAGTACTTC
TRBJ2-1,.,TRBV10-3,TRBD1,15,CAISGPGQDDNEQFF,TGTGCCATCAGTGGTCCGGGACAGGACGACAATGAGCAGTTCTTC
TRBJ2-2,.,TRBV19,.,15,CASSSYGGYTGELFF,TGTGCCAGTAGTTCCTACGGGGGATACACCGGGGAGCTGTTTTTT
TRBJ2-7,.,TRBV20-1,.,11,CSAKDNYEQYF,TGCAGTGCTAAGGACAACTACGAGCAGTACTTC
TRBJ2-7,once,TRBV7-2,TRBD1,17,CASSARPGTGGTYEQYF,TGTGCCAGCAGCGCTAGACCCGGGACAGGGGGGACCTACGAGCAGTACTTC
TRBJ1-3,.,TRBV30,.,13,CAWSVNGVNTIYF,TGTGCCTGGAGTGTAAATGGGGTGAACACCATATATTTT
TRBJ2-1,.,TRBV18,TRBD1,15,CASSPPGQGVNEQFF,TGTGCCAGCTCCCCGCCGGGACAGGGCGTCAATGAGCAGTTCTTC
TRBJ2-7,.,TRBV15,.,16,CATSRDRDSPSYEQYF,TGTGCCACCAGCAGAGATAGAGACAGCCCCTCCTACGAGCAGTACTTC
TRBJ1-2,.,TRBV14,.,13,CASSELAGGTTNF,TGTGCCAGCTCCGAACTAGCCGGGGGGACTACAAACTTC
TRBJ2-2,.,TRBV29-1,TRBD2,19,CSVEDPPKRGGRRTGELFF,TGCAGCGTTGAAGACCCTCCCAAGCGGGGGGGCCGACGCACCGGGGAGCTGTTTTTT
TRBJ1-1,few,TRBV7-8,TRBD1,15,CASSLAQGAGTEAFF,TGTGCCAGCAGCTTAGCACAGGGGGCTGGCACTGAAGCTTTCTTT
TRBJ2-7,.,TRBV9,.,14,CASSVGRGMDEQYF,TGTGCCAGCAGCGTAGGTCGGGGTATGGACGAGCAGTACTTC
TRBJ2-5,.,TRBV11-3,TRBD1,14,CASSRGQEQETQYF,TGTGCCAGCAGCCGTGGACAGGAGCAAGAGACCCAGTACTTC
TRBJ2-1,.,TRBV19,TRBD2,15,CASSMVSGGYNEQFF,TGTGCCAGTAGTATGGTTAGCGGGGGGTACAATGAGCAGTTCTTC
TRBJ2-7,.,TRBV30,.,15,CAWSVGLGLSYEQYF,TGTGCCTGGAGTGTAGGGCTTGGACTCTCCTACGAGCAGTACTTC
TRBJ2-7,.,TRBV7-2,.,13,CASSLDLTYEQYF,TGTGCCAGCAGCCTGGACTTGACCTACGAGCAGTACTTC
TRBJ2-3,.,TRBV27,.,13,CASSFEVADTQYF,TGTGCCAGCAGTTTCGAGGTGGCAGATACGCAGTATTTT
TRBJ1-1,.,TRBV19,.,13,CASSIVRGTEAFF,TGTGCCAGTAGTATAGTCCGGGGGACTGAAGCTTTCTTT
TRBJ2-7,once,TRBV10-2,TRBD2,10,CASSGGKQYF,TGCGCCAGTAGCGGGGGTAAGCAGTACTTC
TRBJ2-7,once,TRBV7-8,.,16,CASSLLRTASSYEQYF,TGTGCCAGCAGCTTATTAAGGACGGCGAGCTCCTACGAGCAGTACTTC
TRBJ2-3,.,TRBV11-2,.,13,CASSLTGTDTQYF,TGTGCCAGCAGCTTAACGGGGACAGATACGCAGTATTTT